This T cell receptor beta chain stems from a study of blood T cells in healthy people across ages. CDR1 is DFQATT, CDR2 SNEGSKA, per germline (reference sequence). The CDR3 is 15 residues long. J gave up 3 bases and V 1 base, and 7 bases lay outside the gene matches. Of note for this clonotype: Just one base apart from a much larger clone, this may be a read error.

With a J-beta primer mix and a sample-barcoded 5' primer, a second PCR ran roughly 6 to 12 cycles. Carrying 12 random nucleotides, a template-switch adaptor labeled each individual cDNA molecule. Every sample gave at least 3 million paired-end reads containing CDR3. One entry per CDR3 protein results from TCRdb running MiXCR on the 5' RACE reads. The sample contains 600,000 or so distinct CDR3 sequences, less than 35% of which appear only once. The source is a woman older than 75 in good health. The sequenced sample consisted of blood. The rearrangement joins TRBV20-1 to TRBJ2-5; 8 nucleotides line up with TRBD2. The CDR3 region has the DNA TGCAGTGCTAGAGCCCCCAGCGGGGGAGAAGAGACCCAGTACTTC. It is translated as CSARAPSGGEETQYF.